Below are 15 T cell receptor beta chains sequenced from a single sample in a study of lymphopenia after photon versus proton radiotherapy (dated by TCRdb to the late 2010s). The library was prepared using the immunoSEQ multiplex PCR assay. As stored in TCRdb, this immuneACCESS dataset retains in-frame rearrangements with V and J assigned. A fraction of the clones does not appear; measured against another copy, unresolved V genes explain less than half of the discrepancy, and the remainder lacks a known reason. The sample contains around 63,000 clones, around 85% of them found a single time. The ten largest clonotypes hold 2% to 3% of the sample. Material: peripheral blood, obtained from a patient treated with photon-based radiotherapy. The receptor source for this set is a middle-aged man with gastric cancer.

This clone was observed a few times. The V call is TRBV18, the J call TRBJ2-1, with D possibly TRBD2 on 5 matching bases. Germline-derived CDR1 and CDR2 are KGHSH and LQKENI. Trimming took off 0 bases at V and 4 bases at J, with 13 bases between the two ends. CDR3 length: 16 residues. CDR3: CASSPPGGGGYNEQFF. CDR3 in DNA: TGTGCCAGCTCACCACCAGGCGGAGGAGGATACAATGAGCAGTTCTTC.

The chain employs TRBV6-6 and TRBJ2-7; 7 bases map to TRBD2. The CDR3 spans 12 residues. V was clipped by 6 bases and J by 2 bases; unmatched bases: 1. Looked up from germline, CDR1 is MNHNY and CDR2 is SVGAGI (reference sequence). CDR3 bases: TGTGCCAGCAGGGGACTAACCTACGAGCAGTACTTC. Residues: CASRGLTYEQYF.

The chain has TRBV5-4 and TRBJ2-7; 8 bases are shared with TRBD1. Germline CDR1 and CDR2: SGHNT and YYREEE (reference sequence). This CDR3 comprises 14 residues. V dropped 4 bases and J dropped 5; count of bases not matched to a gene: 8. CDR3 protein: CASSEAGGIDEQYF. The CDR3 DNA sequence: TGTGCCAGCAGCGAAGCAGGGGGCATCGACGAGCAGTACTTC.

The gene calls are TRBV14 and TRBJ2-2; no clear D gene. Germline assignment: CDR1 SGHDN and CDR2 FVKESK. The CDR3 extends over 13 amino acids. V shed 4 bases and J shed 6 bases, with 9 bases lying between them. The CDR3: CASSPLGPGELFF. In DNA, the CDR3 is TGTGCCAGCAGCCCGCTCGGACCCGGGGAGCTGTTTTTT.

In DNA, the CDR3 is TGTGCTAGTGGTTTGGTTAACAGGTTTAGTAATGAAAAACTGTTTTTT. Translation gives CASGLVNRFSNEKLFF. J is TRBJ1-4 and V is TRBV12-5; a weak D match, TRBD1 (5 bases). The CDR3 has 16 residues. Germline V gives CDR1 LGHNT, CDR2 FRNRAP. The V end was cut by 0 bases, the J end by 4 bases, with 12 bases between.

Comments on this clone: Additional DNA sequences in this sample encode the identical CDR3. V usage is TRBV4-3 and J usage is TRBJ2-5; no clear D gene. Trimming stripped 0 bases from V and 2 bases from J, with 7 bases between. Germline-derived CDR1 and CDR2 are LGHNA and YSLEER. The CDR3 is 14 amino acids. The CDR3 DNA is TGCGCCAGCAGCCAAGATAGGAGTCAAGAGACCCAGTACTTC. Translated: CASSQDRSQETQYF.

V usage is TRBV7-9 and J usage is TRBJ1-1, with D unclear. CDR3 size: 16 residues. The V end lost 6 bases, the J end lost 1 base, and 18 bases lay between the germline ends. Germline-derived CDR1 and CDR2 are SEHNR and FQNEAQ (reference sequence). The CDR3 DNA follows: TGTGCCAGCAGTTTCTACTCCGTAGGTCGGAACACTGAAGCTTTCTTT. This gives the protein CASSFYSVGRNTEAFF.

The rearrangement joins TRBV30 to TRBJ2-1, with 11 bases aligning to TRBD2. CDR1 and CDR2 (germline): GTSNPN, SVGIG (reference sequence). The CDR3 loop spans 15 amino acids. J was trimmed by 5 bases and V by 4 bases; bases with no gene match: 7. CDR3: CAWTPSGGLHNEQFF. The CDR3 DNA reads as TGTGCCTGGACCCCTAGCGGGGGGCTACACAATGAGCAGTTCTTC.

J is TRBJ1-1 and V is TRBV28, with no clear D. V was pared by 8 bases and J by 0 bases, with 7 bases between. The CDR3 loop spans 12 amino acids. Germline V gene sequence: CDR1 MDHEN, CDR2 SYDVKM. DNA of the CDR3: TGTGCCAGCGGAGAATTGAACACTGAAGCTTTCTTT. It specifies CASGELNTEAFF.

CDR3 in DNA: TGCGCCAGCAGCCAAGAGACGTCGGGGGTGGTGGAGACCCAGTACTTC. Amino acids: CASSQETSGVVETQYF. The genes are TRBV5-1 and TRBJ2-5, with TRBD2 as a possible D gene (6 bases). Germline CDR1 is SGHRS and CDR2 is YFSETQ. V was shortened by 4 bases and J by 5 bases, with 21 bases between the two germline ends. There are 16 residues in the CDR3. Using reference TRBV5-1 and TRBJ2-5 for the parts outside the CDR3, the full variable domain is KAGVTQTPRYLIKTRGQQVTLSCSPISGHRSVSWYQQTPGQGLQFLFEYFSETQRNKGNFPGRFSGRQFSNSRSEMNVSTLELGDSALYLCASSQETSGVVETQYFGPGTRLLVL.

Only one count was recorded for this clone. This rearrangement joins TRBV28 to TRBJ2-3; possible D gene TRBD2, 5 bases. This CDR3 has 15 residues. Per germline, CDR1 MDHEN and CDR2 SYDVKM. Trimming took off 3 bases at V and 3 bases at J, with 13 bases between the two ends. The CDR3 coding sequence is TGTGCCAGCAGTTTCCCACAAACTAGTACAGATACGCAGTATTTT. This codes for CASSFPQTSTDTQYF.

The chain recombines TRBV18 with TRBJ1-1; D might be TRBD1 (5 bases). Trimming removed 2 bases at V and 7 bases at J, with 8 bases between. The CDR3 covers 12 residues. The germline CDR1 and CDR2 sequences are KGHSH and LQKENI. CDR3 in DNA: TGTGCCAGCTCACCAAGGCAGGGTGAAGCTTTCTTT. Protein sequence: CASSPRQGEAFF.

This sequence joins TRBV9 and TRBJ2-5, with 8 positions matching TRBD2. From germline, CDR1 is SGDLS and CDR2 YYNGEE. V lost 4 bases, J lost 4 bases, and 24 bases stayed unmatched. The CDR3 totals 20 residues. This CDR3 is CASSLLPGPLGGGRVETQYF. As DNA, the CDR3 is TGTGCCAGCAGCCTCCTGCCGGGGCCCCTTGGCGGGGGGAGGGTAGAGACCCAGTACTTC.

The CDR3: CASSQISGGARTGELFF. CDR3 DNA sequence: TGTGCCAGCAGCCAGATTAGCGGGGGGGCACGGACCGGGGAGCTGTTTTTT. V usage is TRBV4-2 and J usage is TRBJ2-2, with TRBD2 identical over 11 bases. Germline-derived CDR1 and CDR2 are LGHNA and YNFKEQ. This CDR3 region has 17 residues. Trimming cost V 3 bases and J 5 bases; bases outside gene matches: 8.

J is TRBJ1-1 and V is TRBV5-1; D is unresolved. The CDR3 contains 13 residues. Germline V lookup: CDR1 SGHRS, CDR2 YFSETQ. V lost 5 bases to trimming and J lost 4 bases, with 12 bases between them. In nucleotides, the CDR3 is TGCGCCAGCAGACGACAAGGTGGCACTGAAGCTTTCTTT. Its translation is CASRRQGGTEAFF.